This section outlines one TCR beta chain sequence together with its context. The V gene end was trimmed by 2 bases and the J gene end by 2 bases; junction bases not matched to a gene: 7. CDR3 size: 15 residues. Per the germline V gene, CDR1 is GTSNPN and CDR2 is SVGIG (reference sequence). The sample comes from a study of blood T cell repertoires in COVID-19. Overall study: Sites across the United States, Italy and Spain contributed samples from acute and convalescent COVID-19. T cells, B-cell-depleted T cells, or PBMCs provided the cDNA or gDNA that served as material.

How the authors handled the data: The assay estimated nucleated cells by amplifying reference gene primers. Some clones are missing from TCRdb's copy, which holds only in-frame ones; the method was immunoSEQ multiplex PCR. V, J and clone size are those of that table, while D and trimming were read from the DNA. The repertoire has roughly 71,000 clones, roughly 80% of them found once; the top ten carry 15% to 20%. The sequencing sample was made of peripheral blood. V is TRBV30 and J is TRBJ2-7; 9 bases fit TRBD1. The receptor was isolated from an elderly woman with acute or convalescent COVID-19. CDR3 protein: CAWSKGQGKAYEQYF. CDR3 coding DNA: TGTGCCTGGAGTAAGGGACAGGGAAAAGCCTACGAGCAGTACTTC.